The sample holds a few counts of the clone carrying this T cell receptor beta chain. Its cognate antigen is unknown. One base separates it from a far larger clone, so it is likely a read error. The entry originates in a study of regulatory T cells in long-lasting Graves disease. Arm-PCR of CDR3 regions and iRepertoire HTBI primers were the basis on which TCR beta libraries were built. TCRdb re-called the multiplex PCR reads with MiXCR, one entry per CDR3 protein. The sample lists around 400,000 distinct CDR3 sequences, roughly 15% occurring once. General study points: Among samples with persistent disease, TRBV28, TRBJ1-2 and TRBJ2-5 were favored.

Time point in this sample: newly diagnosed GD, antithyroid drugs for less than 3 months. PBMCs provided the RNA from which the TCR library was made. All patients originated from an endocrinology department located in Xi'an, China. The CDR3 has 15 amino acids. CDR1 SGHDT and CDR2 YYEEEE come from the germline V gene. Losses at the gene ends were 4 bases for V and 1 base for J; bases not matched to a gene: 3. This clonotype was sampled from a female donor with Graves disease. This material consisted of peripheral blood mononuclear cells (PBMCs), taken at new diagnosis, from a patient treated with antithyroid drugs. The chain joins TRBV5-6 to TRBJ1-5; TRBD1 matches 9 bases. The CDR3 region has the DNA TGTGCCAGCAGCACCGGGACAGGGAGCAATCAGCCCCAGCATTTT. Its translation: CASSTGTGSNQPQHF.